The sequence of this TCR beta chain was determined in a study of T cell responses to AZD1222 COVID-19 vaccine. The V gene lost 6 bases and the J gene lost 0 bases, with 12 bases spanning the gap. The CDR3 runs to 15 residues. Germline V gene lookup returns CDR1 MNHEY and CDR2 SVGAGI. Study outcomes and limitations: None of the repertoires were sampled until the peak T cell response had passed.

Measured with immunoSEQ multiplex PCR; TCRdb has only the in-frame clones, and not every one. Among under 200,000 clones, approximately 87% were seen once, and the ten largest hold 4.3%. In regard to this clone: Its antigen is unknown.

The clonotype comes from an adult who received the AZD1222 COVID-19 vaccine. The rearrangement joins TRBV6-5 to TRBJ1-5; D may be TRBD1 (5 bases). Sequences were derived from peripheral blood, sampled 28 days after the second AZD1222 dose. CDR3 nucleotide sequence: TGTGCCAGCAGACTCAGGGTCTATAGCAATCAGCCCCAGCATTTT. It is translated as CASRLRVYSNQPQHF.